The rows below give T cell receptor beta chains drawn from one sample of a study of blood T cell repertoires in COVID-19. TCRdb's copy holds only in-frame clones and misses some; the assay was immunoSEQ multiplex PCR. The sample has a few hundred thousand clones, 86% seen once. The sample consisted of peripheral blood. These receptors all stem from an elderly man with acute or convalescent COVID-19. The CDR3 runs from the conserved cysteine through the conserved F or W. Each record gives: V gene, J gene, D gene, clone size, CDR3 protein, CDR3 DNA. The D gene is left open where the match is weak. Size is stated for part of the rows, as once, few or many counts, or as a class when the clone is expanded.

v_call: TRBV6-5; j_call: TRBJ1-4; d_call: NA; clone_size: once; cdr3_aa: CASFAGGTNEKLFF; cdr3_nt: TGTGCCAGCTTTGCGGGGGGAACTAATGAAAAACTGTTTTTT
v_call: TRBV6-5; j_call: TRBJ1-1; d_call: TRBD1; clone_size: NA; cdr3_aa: CASSRQGLNTEAFF; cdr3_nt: TGTGCCAGCAGTCGACAGGGGCTGAACACTGAAGCTTTCTTT
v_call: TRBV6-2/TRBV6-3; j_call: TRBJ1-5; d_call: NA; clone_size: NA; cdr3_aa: CASSRDTRPNNQPQHF; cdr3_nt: TGTGCCAGCAGCCGGGACACGAGGCCCAACAATCAGCCCCAGCATTTT
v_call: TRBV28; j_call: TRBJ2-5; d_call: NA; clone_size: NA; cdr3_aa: CASSFARAQETQYF; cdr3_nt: TGTGCCAGCAGTTTCGCCAGGGCCCAAGAGACCCAGTACTTC
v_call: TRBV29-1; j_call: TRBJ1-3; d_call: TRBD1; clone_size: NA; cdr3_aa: CSAGQGGQGNTIYF; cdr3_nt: TGCAGCGCTGGACAGGGGGGGCAGGGAAACACCATATATTTT
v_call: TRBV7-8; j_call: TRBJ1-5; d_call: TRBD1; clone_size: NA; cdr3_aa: CASSLEQGGNQPQHF; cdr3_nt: TGTGCCAGCAGCTTAGAACAGGGGGGCAATCAGCCCCAGCATTTT
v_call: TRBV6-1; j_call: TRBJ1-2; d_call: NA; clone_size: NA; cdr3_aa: CASSELPTGDKYGYTF; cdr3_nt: TGTGCCAGCAGTGAACTACCGACAGGAGACAAATATGGCTACACCTTC
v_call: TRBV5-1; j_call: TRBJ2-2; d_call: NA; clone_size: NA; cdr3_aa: CASTPGATSRYTGELFF; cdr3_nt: TGCGCCAGCACCCCAGGGGCGACTAGCCGATACACCGGGGAGCTGTTTTTT
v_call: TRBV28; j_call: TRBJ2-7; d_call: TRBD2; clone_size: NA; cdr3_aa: CASSSTSGTSPYEQYF; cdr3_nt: TGTGCCAGCAGTTCCACGAGCGGGACGTCCCCCTACGAGCAGTACTTC
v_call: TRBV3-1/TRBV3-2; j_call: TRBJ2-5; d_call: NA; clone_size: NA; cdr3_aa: CASSQSGEQETQYF; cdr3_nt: TGTGCCAGCAGCCAATCCGGTGAACAAGAGACCCAGTACTTC
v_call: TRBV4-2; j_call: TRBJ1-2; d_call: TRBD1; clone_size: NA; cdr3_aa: CASSQPGQGYGYTF; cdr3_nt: TGTGCCAGCAGCCAACCGGGACAGGGTTATGGCTACACCTTC
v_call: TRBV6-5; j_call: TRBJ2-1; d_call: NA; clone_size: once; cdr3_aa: CASSYSHGGGNNEQFF; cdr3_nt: TGTGCCAGCAGTTACTCGCACGGGGGTGGTAACAATGAGCAGTTCTTC
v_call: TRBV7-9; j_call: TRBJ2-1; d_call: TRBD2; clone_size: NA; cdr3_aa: CASSLASGSVNEQFF; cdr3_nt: TGTGCCAGCAGCTTAGCCAGCGGGAGCGTCAATGAGCAGTTCTTC
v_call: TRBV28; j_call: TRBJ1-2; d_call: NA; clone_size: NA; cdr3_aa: CASSSRVRGVYGYTF; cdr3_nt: TGTGCCAGCAGTTCGCGGGTTCGTGGTGTCTATGGCTACACCTTC
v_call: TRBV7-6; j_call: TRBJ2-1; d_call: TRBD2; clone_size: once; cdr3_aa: CASSFTASGGVSYNEQFF; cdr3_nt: TGTGCCAGCAGCTTTACCGCTAGCGGGGGGGTCTCCTACAATGAGCAGTTCTTC
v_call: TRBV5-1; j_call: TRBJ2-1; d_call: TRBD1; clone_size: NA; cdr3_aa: CASSPGTATLYNEQFF; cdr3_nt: TGCGCCAGCAGCCCGGGGACAGCCACACTCTACAATGAGCAGTTCTTC
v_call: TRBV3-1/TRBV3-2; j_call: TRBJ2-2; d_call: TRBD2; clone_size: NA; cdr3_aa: CASSGGGSGSGELFF; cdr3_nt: TGTGCCAGCTCGGGAGGGGGGAGTGGATCAGGGGAGCTGTTTTTT
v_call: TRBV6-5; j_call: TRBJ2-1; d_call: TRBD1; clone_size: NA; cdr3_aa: CASIQGARNEQFF; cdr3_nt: TGTGCCAGCATTCAGGGGGCACGGAATGAGCAGTTCTTC
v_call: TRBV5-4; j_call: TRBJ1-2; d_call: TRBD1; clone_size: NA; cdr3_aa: CASSFSGGYGYTF; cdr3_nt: TGTGCCAGCAGCTTTTCAGGGGGCTATGGCTACACCTTC
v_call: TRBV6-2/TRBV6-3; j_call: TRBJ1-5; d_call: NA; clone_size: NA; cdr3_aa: CASSGGGARNQPQHF; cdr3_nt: TGTGCCAGCAGTGGGGGAGGGGCAAGGAATCAGCCCCAGCATTTT
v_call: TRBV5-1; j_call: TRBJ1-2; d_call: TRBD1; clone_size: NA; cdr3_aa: CASSLDQGAVGSYGYTF; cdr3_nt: TGCGCCAGCAGCTTGGACCAGGGGGCTGTAGGTAGCTATGGCTACACCTTC
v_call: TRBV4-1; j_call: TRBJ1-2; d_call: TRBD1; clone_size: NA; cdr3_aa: CASSIRDRERGGYTF; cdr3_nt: TGCGCCAGCAGCATTAGGGACAGGGAAAGAGGTGGCTACACCTTC
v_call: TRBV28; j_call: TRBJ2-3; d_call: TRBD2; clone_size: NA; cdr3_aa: CASSLLVAGDLHSTDTQYF; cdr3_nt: TGTGCCAGCAGTTTATTAGTAGCGGGAGATCTCCACTCCACAGATACGCAGTATTTT
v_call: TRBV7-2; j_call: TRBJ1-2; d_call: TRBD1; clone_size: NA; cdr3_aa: CASSQGQGTGYTF; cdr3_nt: TGTGCCAGCAGCCAGGGACAGGGGACAGGCTACACCTTC
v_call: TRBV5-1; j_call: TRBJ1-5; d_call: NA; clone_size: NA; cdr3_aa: CASSLEGVGNQPQHF; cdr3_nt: TGCGCCAGCAGCTTGGAAGGGGTCGGCAATCAGCCCCAGCATTTT
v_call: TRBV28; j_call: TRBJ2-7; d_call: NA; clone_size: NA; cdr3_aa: CASSPTGHLVSSYEQYF; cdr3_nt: TGTGCCAGCAGCCCCACCGGACATCTTGTAAGCTCCTACGAGCAGTACTTC
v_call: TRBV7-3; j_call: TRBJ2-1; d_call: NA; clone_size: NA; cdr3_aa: CASSLWAGGGEQFF; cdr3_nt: TGTGCCAGCAGCTTATGGGCAGGGGGAGGTGAGCAGTTCTTC
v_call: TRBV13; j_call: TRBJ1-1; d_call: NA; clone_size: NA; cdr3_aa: CATQFGRGQMNTEAFF; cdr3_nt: TGTGCCACTCAGTTCGGCAGGGGCCAAATGAACACTGAAGCTTTCTTT
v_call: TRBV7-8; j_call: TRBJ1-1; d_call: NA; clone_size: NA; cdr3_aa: CASSPVYTEAFF; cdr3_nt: TGTGCCAGCAGCCCAGTATACACTGAAGCTTTCTTT
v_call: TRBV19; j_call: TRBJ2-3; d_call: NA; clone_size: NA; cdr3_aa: CASKERAPTDTQYF; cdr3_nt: TGTGCCAGTAAGGAGAGGGCCCCCACAGATACGCAGTATTTT
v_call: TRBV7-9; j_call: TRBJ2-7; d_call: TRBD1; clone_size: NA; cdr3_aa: CASSLASGDRGSEQYF; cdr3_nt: TGTGCCAGCAGCTTAGCGTCGGGGGACAGGGGGTCCGAGCAGTACTTC
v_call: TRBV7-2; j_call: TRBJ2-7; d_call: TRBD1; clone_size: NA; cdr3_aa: CASSLQKGALIASTYEQYF; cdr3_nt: TGTGCCAGCAGCCTACAGAAGGGGGCGCTGATAGCGTCCACCTACGAGCAGTACTTC
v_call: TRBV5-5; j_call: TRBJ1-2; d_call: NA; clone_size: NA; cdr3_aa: CASSLGGPRSTF; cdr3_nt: TGTGCCAGCAGCTTGGGAGGGCCCCGTTCCACCTTC
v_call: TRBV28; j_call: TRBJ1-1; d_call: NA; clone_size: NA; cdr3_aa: CASSFMNTEAFF; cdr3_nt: TGTGCCAGCAGTTTCATGAACACTGAAGCTTTCTTT
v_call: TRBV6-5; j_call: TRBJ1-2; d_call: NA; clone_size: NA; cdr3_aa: CASRSGLSVNYGYTF; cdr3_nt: TGTGCCAGCAGGTCCGGACTCTCGGTTAACTATGGCTACACCTTC
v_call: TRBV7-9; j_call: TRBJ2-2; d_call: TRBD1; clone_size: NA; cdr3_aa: CASSLAGGRTGELFF; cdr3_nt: TGTGCCAGCAGCTTGGCAGGGGGTCGGACCGGGGAGCTGTTTTTT
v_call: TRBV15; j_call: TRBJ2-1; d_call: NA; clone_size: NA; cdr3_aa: CATSRDAYRTYNEQFF; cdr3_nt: TGTGCCACCAGCAGAGATGCCTACCGAACCTACAATGAGCAGTTCTTC
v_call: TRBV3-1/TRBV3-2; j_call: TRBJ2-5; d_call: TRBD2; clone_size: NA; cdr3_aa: CASSQNPPGGETQYF; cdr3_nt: TGTGCCAGCAGCCAAAATCCTCCGGGGGGGGAGACCCAGTACTTC
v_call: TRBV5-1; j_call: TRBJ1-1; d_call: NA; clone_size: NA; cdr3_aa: CASSVGDSGTEAFF; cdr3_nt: TGCGCCAGCAGCGTGGGGGACTCGGGCACTGAAGCTTTCTTT
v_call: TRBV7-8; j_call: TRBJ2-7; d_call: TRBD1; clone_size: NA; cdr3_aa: CASSLDRVREQYF; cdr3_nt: TGTGCCAGCAGCCTCGACAGGGTCCGCGAGCAGTACTTC
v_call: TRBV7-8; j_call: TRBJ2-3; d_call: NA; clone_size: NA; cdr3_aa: CASSLEQGYTDTQYF; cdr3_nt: TGTGCCAGCAGCTTAGAACAGGGATACACAGATACGCAGTATTTT
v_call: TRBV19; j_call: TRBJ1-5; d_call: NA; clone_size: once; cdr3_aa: CASSEGTANANQPQHF; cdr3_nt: TGTGCCAGTAGTGAGGGAACAGCTAACGCCAATCAGCCCCAGCATTTT
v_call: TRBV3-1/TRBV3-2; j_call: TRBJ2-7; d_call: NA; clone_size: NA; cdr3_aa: CASSPGANEQYF; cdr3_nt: TGTGCCAGCAGCCCCGGTGCGAACGAGCAGTACTTC
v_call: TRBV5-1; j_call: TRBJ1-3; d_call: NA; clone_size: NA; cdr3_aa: CASSLLGVGSGNTIYF; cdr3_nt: TGCGCCAGCAGCTTGTTAGGGGTAGGATCTGGAAACACCATATATTTT
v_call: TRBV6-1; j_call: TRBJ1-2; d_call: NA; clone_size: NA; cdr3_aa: CASSEGRLLYGYTF; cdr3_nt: TGTGCCAGCAGTGAAGGTCGCCTACTGTATGGCTACACCTTC